The clone carrying this T cell receptor beta chain was recorded once. Individuals drawn from 24 US areas were about 18 to 100 years old. The data originate from a study of blood T cell repertoires in COVID-19. Across the whole study: Italy, Spain and the United States were the sources of the convalescent and acute COVID-19 samples.

In the original workflow: Estimates of nucleated cell counts were drawn from the amplification of reference gene primers. Measured with immunoSEQ multiplex PCR; TCRdb has only the in-frame clones, and not every one. Clone size and the V and J calls come from that table; the DNA yielded D and trimming. The data contain roughly 230,000 clones, roughly 84% of them singletons. CDR3 size: 13 residues. Germline CDR1 and CDR2: KGHSH and LQKENI. V lost 2 bases and J 6 bases, leaving 10 bases between the germline ends. The sequence derives from a man aged 50 or older who had recovered from COVID-19. Sequenced material: PBMCs or T cells enriched from blood (not recorded which). The J gene is TRBJ1-1, the V gene TRBV18, with D possibly being TRBD1 (5 bases). CDR3 coding DNA: TGTGCCAGCTCACCATTCACAGGTCCTGAAGCTTTCTTT. This encodes CASSPFTGPEAFF.